These 20 T cell receptor beta chains were all obtained from the same sample, sequenced in a study of human T cells and chemical hapten exposure (dated by TCRdb to the early 2020s). The intended sense of this specimen's time point label: patch test 3, about 24 weeks after DPC sensitization. The treatment or condition label, as the study defines it: therapeutic diphenylcyclopropenone sensitization with weekly scalp DPC. Library method: RACE. Instrument used: NextSeq 500. Using fastp trimming at Q25 and MiXCR clonotype assembly, TCRdb reanalyzed the public sequencing data and kept in-frame beta chains. Every distinct CDR3 protein forms one entry, paired with its most common genes and DNA. The sample contains about 190,000 distinct CDR3 sequences, approximately 26% of them found a single time. The ten largest make up roughly 2.4% of the sample. Sequenced here: whole blood, sampled in connection with sensitization to the hapten diphenylcyclopropenone (DPC). The origin of the receptors is a woman between 35 and 50 years old with alopecia areata. Some clones in this sample may be carry-over from other donors' samples.

The chain joins TRBV3-1 to TRBJ1-1; D uncertain. The CDR3 length is 14 residues. Germline CDR1 reads LGHDT; CDR2 reads YNNKEL (reference sequence). Trimming took 5 bases from V and 2 from J, leaving 12 bases between them. CDR3 region: CASSYQTGNTEAFF. CDR3 bases: TGTGCCAGCAGCTACCAGACGGGAAACACTGAAGCTTTCTTT.

The chain carries TRBV5-1 and TRBJ1-2; D is uncertain. Germline V gives CDR1 SGHRS, CDR2 YFSETQ. The CDR3 is 14 residues long. V lost 4 bases and J 1 base, leaving 11 bases between the germline ends. The CDR3, as DNA: TGCGCCAGCAGCCCCGACGGGGATAACTATGGCTACACCTTC. It yields the protein CASSPDGDNYGYTF.

The chain recombines TRBV6-2 or TRBV6-3 with TRBJ2-3; 7 positions match TRBD2. The CDR3 has 15 amino acids. The V and J ends lost 5 bases and 0 bases, in that order; junction bases with no gene match: 5. CDR1 and CDR2 (germline): MNHEY, SVGEGT. This CDR3 is CASSRLARSTDTQYF. CDR3 in DNA: TGTGCCAGCAGTAGACTAGCCCGTAGCACAGATACGCAGTATTTT.

The chain employs TRBV7-9 and TRBJ1-5; 8 bases line up with TRBD1. CDR3 length: 17 amino acids. Germline-derived CDR1 and CDR2 are SEHNR and FQNEAQ (reference sequence). With V trimmed by 2 bases and J by 3 bases, 9 bases remained unmatched. The CDR3 is CASSLSPTGANNQPQHF. The CDR3 nucleotides read TGTGCCAGCAGCTTAAGCCCGACAGGGGCGAACAATCAGCCCCAGCATTTT.

The genes are TRBV20-1 and TRBJ2-3; 9 bases are shared with TRBD2. The CDR3 has 16 residues. Germline V CDR1 and CDR2: DFQATT, SNEGSKA (reference sequence). V lost 0 bases to trimming and J lost 5 bases; unmatched junction nucleotides: 9. This CDR3 is CSARDLAAGGLDTQYF. The CDR3 region has the DNA TGCAGTGCTAGAGATCTGGCGGCGGGAGGGTTAGATACGCAGTATTTT.

This clonotype appeared many times. The chain uses TRBV7-9 and TRBJ2-5; no clear D. This CDR3 is built from 14 residues. Germline CDR1 SEHNR, CDR2 FQNEAQ (reference sequence). V was shortened by 6 bases and J by 5 bases, with 16 bases between the two germline ends. The CDR3 sequence: CASSYTPGTETQYF. The CDR3, as DNA: TGTGCCAGCAGTTACACCCCAGGAACCGAGACCCAGTACTTC.

About this clonotype itself: An end of the junction does not agree with germline; a read error may underlie this. The rearrangement uses TRBV6-5 and TRBJ2-3, with D possibly being TRBD1 (7 bases). Germline values: CDR1 MNHEY, CDR2 SVGAGI. The CDR3 has 15 amino acids. The CDR3 loop is CVSSYGGGYPDTQYF. The CDR3 coding sequence is TGTGTCAGCAGTTACGGAGGGGGCTATCCAGATACGCAGTATTTT.

CDR3 nucleotide sequence: TGTGCCATCAGCCAGGCGTACGAGCAGTACTTC. Translated: CAISQAYEQYF. The V gene is TRBV10-3, the J gene TRBJ2-7, with D hard to call. V lost 6 bases to trimming and J lost 4 bases, with 7 bases between them. CDR3 length: 11 amino acids. Looked up from germline, CDR1 is ENHRY and CDR2 is SYGVKD.

This clonotype appeared a few times. V usage is TRBV28 and J usage is TRBJ2-2; D unclear. This CDR3 contains 13 residues. V was pared by 5 bases and J by 6 bases, with 10 bases between. Looked up from germline, CDR1 is MDHEN and CDR2 is SYDVKM. The CDR3, as DNA: TGTGCCAGCAGTCGCCTCTTAGCCGGGGAGCTGTTTTTT. Translation: CASSRLLAGELFF.

This clonotype was seen a few times. V and J are TRBV7-2 and TRBJ1-1; D gene ambiguous. CDR1 and CDR2 from the germline V gene are SGHTA and FQGNSA. This CDR3 region has 13 residues. V was pared by 4 bases and J by 1 base, with 7 bases between. CDR3 sequence: CASSYHTNTEAFF. In DNA, the CDR3 is TGTGCCAGCAGCTACCATACGAACACTGAAGCTTTCTTT.

The chain is built from TRBV6-5 and TRBJ2-7, with a weak D call TRBD1 (6 bases). This CDR3 comprises 17 residues. The ends were cut back, 5 bases at V and 5 bases at J, with 25 bases in the middle. Germline V gene data show CDR1 as MNHEY and CDR2 as SVGAGI. The CDR3 spells CASSLRPLRDKRDEQYF. In DNA, the CDR3 is TGTGCCAGCAGTCTAAGGCCGCTCCGGGACAAGCGCGACGAGCAGTACTTC.

This clonotype was detected ten times or more. The rearrangement joins TRBV7-9 to TRBJ1-1; D perhaps matches TRBD1 (5 bases). The V end was cut by 0 bases, the J end by 5 bases, with 10 bases between. The CDR3 loop spans 14 amino acids. Germline V CDR1 and CDR2: SEHNR, FQNEAQ (reference sequence). The CDR3 sequence: CASSLASGQTEAFF. The CDR3 DNA sequence: TGTGCCAGCAGCTTAGCGTCCGGACAAACTGAAGCTTTCTTT.

V is TRBV7-2 and J is TRBJ1-5, with TRBD1 matching 7 bases. V was clipped by 6 bases and J by 6 bases; unmatched bases: 5. Germline V gene data show CDR1 as SGHTA and CDR2 as FQGNSA. CDR3 length equals 13 residues. The CDR3: CASSRQGGQPQHF. The CDR3 DNA follows: TGTGCCAGCAGTCGACAGGGAGGTCAGCCCCAGCATTTT.

This clonotype was counted a few times. The chain has TRBV10-3 and TRBJ2-6; 8 nucleotides align to TRBD1. CDR3 size: 18 residues. CDR1 and CDR2 (germline): ENHRY, SYGVKD. Trimming at V came to 4 bases and at J to 0 bases, leaving 8 bases not matched to a gene. CDR3 amino acids: CAISGDRLYYSGANVLTF. Here the CDR3 DNA reads TGTGCCATCAGTGGGGACAGGCTCTATTACTCTGGGGCCAACGTCCTGACTTTC.

This chain links TRBV6-5 with TRBJ2-7; D may be TRBD1 or TRBD2 (5 bases each). Germline CDR1 reads MNHEY; CDR2 reads SVGAGI. The germline V and J ends were trimmed by 4 bases and 7 bases, with 17 bases remaining between them. CDR3 size: 14 residues. The DNA of the CDR3 is TGTGCCAGCAGTTCCGGGACCGTCCTTTCGGAGCAGTACTTC. Protein sequence: CASSSGTVLSEQYF.

This clonotype was seen more than once but under ten times. The chain couples TRBV28 to TRBJ1-2; 7 positions agree with TRBD1. V lost 5 bases, J lost 4 bases, and 7 bases stayed unmatched. Looked up from germline, CDR1 is MDHEN and CDR2 is SYDVKM. The CDR3 extends over 14 amino acids. The CDR3 region is CASSPGQPFYGYTF. In DNA form, the CDR3 reads TGTGCCAGCAGTCCGGGACAGCCTTTCTATGGCTACACCTTC.

This chain connects TRBV9 to TRBJ2-1; the D gene is possibly TRBD1 (6 bases). Trimming left V 1 base short and J 7 bases short, with 9 bases between. CDR1 is SGDLS, CDR2 YYNGEE, per germline. This CDR3 comprises 13 residues. The CDR3 DNA reads TGTGCCAGCAGCGTACAGGGGTTGAATGAGCAGTTCTTC. The encoded protein is CASSVQGLNEQFF.

J is TRBJ2-5 and V is TRBV28; 8 positions agree with TRBD1. Germline values: CDR1 MDHEN, CDR2 SYDVKM. The CDR3 runs 14 residues. After removal of 5 bases from V and 4 bases from J, the junction contained 6 bases not matched to a gene. The CDR3 sequence: CASSPGTGRETQYF. For the CDR3, the DNA is TGTGCCAGCAGTCCCGGGACAGGAAGAGAGACCCAGTACTTC.

The chain links TRBV10-3 to TRBJ2-7; 9 nucleotides line up with TRBD2. Germline assignment: CDR1 ENHRY and CDR2 SYGVKD. This CDR3 comprises 13 residues. The J segment lost 3 bases and the V segment lost 10 bases, leaving 7 bases of the junction unmatched. The chain's CDR3 is CATLSGRSYEQYF. The DNA for the CDR3 is TGTGCCACTCTTAGCGGGAGAAGCTACGAGCAGTACTTC.

Only a few counts were recorded for this clonotype. This chain joins TRBV12-3 or TRBV12-4 and TRBJ1-5; D unresolved. Deletions cut 6 bases from V and 7 bases from J, with 13 bases between. The CDR3 sequence is 13 residues long. CDR3: CASRGRGLQPQHF. Here the CDR3 DNA reads TGTGCCAGCAGAGGACGTGGTTTACAGCCCCAGCATTTT.